What follows are 29 T cell receptor beta chains derived from one specimen sequenced in a study of cytomegalovirus exposure and HLA in healthy donors. Profiled with immunoSEQ multiplex PCR; TCRdb holds only in-frame clones, not every one. The table includes roughly 190,000 clones, roughly nine tenths detected once. Sample: PBMCs. These receptors came from a man aged 30 to 39 in good health and CMV-seropositive.

V and J are TRBV28 and TRBJ1-1; D unclear. This CDR3 spans 11 amino acids. The germline V gene has CDR1 MDHEN and CDR2 SYDVKM. Trimming cost V 8 bases and J 1 base, with 5 bases left between them. CDR3 bases: TGTGCCAGCCGGGAGAACACTGAAGCTTTCTTT. As protein: CASRENTEAFF. The variable domain in full, completed from reference TRBV28 and TRBJ1-1, reads DVKVTQSSRYLVKRTGEKVFLECVQDMDHENMFWYRQDPGLGLRLIYFSYDVKMKEKGDIPEGYSVSREKKERFSLILESASTNQTSMYLCASRENTEAFFGQGTRLTVV.

V is TRBV11-2 and J is TRBJ2-2; D uncertain. Germline-derived CDR1 and CDR2 are SGHAT and FQNNGV. V shed 2 bases and J shed 1 base, with 8 bases lying between them. The CDR3 spans 15 residues. CDR3 protein: CASSLRGLNTGELFF. As DNA, the CDR3 is TGTGCCAGCAGCTTACGTGGGCTGAACACCGGGGAGCTGTTTTTT.

This clone has a single count. Other nucleotide sequences from this sample produce the same CDR3. The chain joins TRBV30 to TRBJ2-3, with D maybe TRBD1 (5 bases). The CDR3 sequence is 12 residues long. From germline, CDR1 is GTSNPN and CDR2 SVGIG (reference sequence). Trimming took 0 bases from V and 5 from J, leaving 6 bases between them. The CDR3 loop is CAWSVRGDTQYF. In DNA form, the CDR3 reads TGTGCCTGGAGTGTTAGGGGAGATACGCAGTATTTT.

This chain uses TRBV29-1 with TRBJ2-1, with D uncertain. With 2 bases removed from V and 2 bases from J, the gap between germline ends came to 4 bases. The CDR3 consists of 12 residues. CDR1 is SQVTM, CDR2 ANQGSEA, per germline. The CDR3 protein is CSVEHTYNEQFF. Here the CDR3 DNA reads TGCAGCGTTGAACATACCTACAATGAGCAGTTCTTC.

The V call is TRBV5-1, the J call TRBJ2-2, with D maybe TRBD2 (6 bases). Germline V gene data show CDR1 as SGHRS and CDR2 as YFSETQ. V lost 6 bases and J lost 4, with 16 bases in between. This CDR3 spans 15 amino acids. The CDR3 DNA follows: TGCGCCAGCACCGGGAGTAGCGGATCCACCGGGGAGCTGTTTTTT. It is translated as CASTGSSGSTGELFF.

V usage is TRBV7-3 and J usage is TRBJ1-2, with 7 bases fitting TRBD1. The CDR3 is 13 residues long. V shed 3 bases, J shed 3 bases, and the junction held 1 base outside the gene matches. Germline loops: CDR1 SGHTA, CDR2 FQGTGA. CDR3 loop: CASSFTGDYGYTF. The CDR3 DNA is TGTGCCAGCAGCTTCACAGGGGACTATGGCTACACCTTC.

The chain uses TRBV28 and TRBJ2-2, with a tentative D call TRBD2 (6 bases). Germline CDR1 MDHEN, CDR2 SYDVKM. Between the trimmed V and J ends, which lost 8 bases and 2 bases, there was a span of 15 bases. This CDR3 region has 15 residues. The DNA for the CDR3 is TGTGCCAGCTCCCAGGAGGGCCCAAACACCGGGGAGCTGTTTTTT. Its protein is CASSQEGPNTGELFF.

This chain connects TRBV7-2 to TRBJ2-2, with D perhaps matching TRBD1 or TRBD2 (5 bases each). Deletions cut 8 bases from V and 5 bases from J, with 18 bases between. CDR3 length equals 15 residues. Looked up from germline, CDR1 is SGHTA and CDR2 is FQGNSA. The CDR3: CASLPDGTGTGELFF. In nucleotides, the CDR3 is TGTGCCAGCCTCCCGGACGGGACGGGAACCGGGGAGCTGTTTTTT.

The gene calls are TRBV29-1 and TRBJ2-7; possibly TRBD2 for D (6 bases). The germline CDR1 and CDR2 sequences are SQVTM and ANQGSEA. Between the trimmed V and J ends, which lost 7 bases and 3 bases, there was a span of 19 bases. The CDR3 covers 14 residues. The CDR3 DNA reads as TGCAGCGCGGCGGGAAATGTGGGAGTCTACGAGCAGTACTTC. Protein product: CSAAGNVGVYEQYF.

The V and J genes are TRBV20-1 and TRBJ2-1, with D unclear. Looked up from germline, CDR1 is DFQATT and CDR2 is SNEGSKA (reference sequence). The length of the CDR3 is 10 residues. Trimming pared 7 bases from V and 4 bases from J, leaving 5 bases between. The CDR3 DNA follows: TGCAGTGGAGTATACAATGAGCAGTTCTTC. Protein product: CSGVYNEQFF.

This clone was recorded once. This rearrangement joins TRBV11-3 to TRBJ1-2, with D perhaps TRBD1 (5 bases). The V and J ends lost 5 bases and 0 bases respectively, with 19 bases between them. Germline lookup yields CDR1 SGHNT and CDR2 YENEEA. The CDR3 loop spans 17 amino acids. In DNA, the CDR3 is TGTGCCAGCAGCCACAGGCTCGGAGTCGCCACTAACTATGGCTACACCTTC. It yields the protein CASSHRLGVATNYGYTF.

This chain's CDR3 is CASSSPRARVGSYEQYF. The DNA for the CDR3 is TGTGCCAGCAGCTCCCCCCGCGCCAGGGTTGGATCCTACGAGCAGTACTTC. J is TRBJ2-7 and V is TRBV7-2; D may be TRBD1 (5 bases). CDR3 length equals 17 residues. V lost 4 bases, J lost 1 base, and 20 bases lay in between. CDR1 is SGHTA, CDR2 FQGNSA, per germline.

V usage is TRBV4-3 and J usage is TRBJ2-5; a possible D gene is TRBD2 (5 bases). Trimming left V 3 bases short and J 1 base short, with 12 bases between. Germline assignment: CDR1 LGHNA and CDR2 YSLEER. The CDR3 length is 15 residues. CDR3 nucleotide sequence: TGCGCCAGCAGCCATGCCCGGGAATTCCAAGAGACCCAGTACTTC. It codes for CASSHAREFQETQYF.

This clone was observed a handful of times. The V call is TRBV27, the J call TRBJ1-2; TRBD1 matches 7 bases. Germline CDR1 reads MNHEY; CDR2 reads SMNVEV (reference sequence). The CDR3 is made up of 14 amino acids. Trimming at V came to 6 bases and at J to 5 bases, leaving 9 bases not matched to a gene. CDR3 DNA sequence: TGTGCCAGCAGCCCGACAGGGCATTGGTATGGCTACACCTTC. This codes for CASSPTGHWYGYTF.

The rearrangement joins TRBV30 to TRBJ1-5, with a possible D match to TRBD1 (5 bases). Trimming shortened V by 1 base and J by 10 bases, and 17 bases separated the two germline ends. The CDR3 covers 14 residues. Per germline, CDR1 GTSNPN and CDR2 SVGIG (reference sequence). The CDR3 reads CAWSDPRASPPQHF. CDR3 DNA sequence: TGTGCCTGGAGTGACCCCAGGGCAAGCCCACCCCAGCATTTT.

V usage is TRBV7-2 and J usage is TRBJ1-2; 10 bases agree with TRBD1. Per the germline V gene, CDR1 is SGHTA and CDR2 is FQGNSA. V trimming: 3 bases; J trimming: 6 bases; junction bases outside the gene matches: 1. The CDR3 covers 13 residues. The CDR3 loop reads CASSFGTGDGYTF. CDR3 sequence (DNA): TGTGCCAGCAGCTTCGGGACAGGGGATGGCTACACCTTC.

The J gene is TRBJ2-1, the V gene TRBV10-3, with unresolved D. Germline CDR1 is ENHRY and CDR2 is SYGVKD. The CDR3 runs to 12 residues. V gave up 7 bases and J gave up 12 bases, with 16 bases separating them. The CDR3 DNA reads TGTGCCATCAAAGAAGGACGGCACGGGCAGTTCTTC. Translated, it gives CAIKEGRHGQFF.

CDR3 nucleotides: TGTGCCACCAGCCACCGAGACAGCGCCTACGAGCAGTACTTC. As protein: CATSHRDSAYEQYF. V usage is TRBV15 and J usage is TRBJ2-7; tentatively, D is TRBD1 (5 bases). V lost 5 bases to trimming and J lost 2 bases, with 13 bases between them. Germline V CDR1 and CDR2: LNHNV, YYDKDF (reference sequence). This CDR3 is built from 14 residues. Full variable domain (remainder filled in from reference TRBV15 and TRBJ2-7): DAMVIQNPRYQVTQFGKPVTLSCSQTLNHNVMYWYQQKSSQAPKLLFHYYDKDFNNEADTPDNFQSRRPNTSFCFLDIRSPGLGDTAMYLCATSHRDSAYEQYFGPGTRLTVT.

The count of this clone is one. The chain joins TRBV6-5 to TRBJ1-1; the D is unclear. The CDR3 spans 14 residues. The V gene lost 3 bases and the J gene lost 1 base, with 9 bases spanning the gap. Germline V gives CDR1 MNHEY, CDR2 SVGAGI. For the CDR3, the DNA is TGTGCCAGCAGTTATGGGCGACGGAACACTGAAGCTTTCTTT. Its translation: CASSYGRRNTEAFF.

The chain is built from TRBV19 and TRBJ1-2; D unresolved. The V and J ends lost 7 bases and 8 bases respectively, with 17 bases between them. From germline, CDR1 is LNHDA and CDR2 SQIVND (reference sequence). The CDR3 is made up of 13 amino acids. The CDR3 coding sequence is TGTGCCAGTACTAGTAGGGTCCCTCGCGGCTACACCTTC. Protein sequence: CASTSRVPRGYTF.

The V call is TRBV7-3, the J call TRBJ1-5; no clear D gene. Germline CDR1 reads SGHTA; CDR2 reads FQGTGA. The CDR3 extends over 13 amino acids. V shed 3 bases and J shed 5 bases, with 8 bases lying between them. CDR3 residues: CASSFNPDQPQHF. The DNA for the CDR3 is TGTGCCAGCAGCTTCAATCCGGATCAGCCCCAGCATTTT.

The chain is built from TRBV7-8 and TRBJ2-5, with TRBD1 as a possible D gene (6 bases). Germline values: CDR1 SGHVS, CDR2 FQNEAQ. The CDR3 extends over 15 amino acids. V lost 4 bases and J lost 0, with 12 bases in between. This CDR3 reads CASSSGHEYQETQYF. In nucleotides, the CDR3 is TGTGCCAGCAGCTCGGGACACGAGTACCAAGAGACCCAGTACTTC.

The chain recombines TRBV6-1 with TRBJ2-3; 14 bases match TRBD2. V was pared by 6 bases and J by 5 bases, with 4 bases of the junction left unmatched. CDR3 length: 15 amino acids. Germline values: CDR1 MNHNS, CDR2 SASEGT. The DNA for the CDR3 is TGTGCCAGCAGGGGACTAGCGGGAGCAGGAGATACGCAGTATTTT. It yields the protein CASRGLAGAGDTQYF.

This clone was seen just once. The chain has TRBV29-1 and TRBJ1-1; D possibly corresponds to TRBD1 (6 bases). V shed 5 bases and J shed 0 bases, with 16 bases lying between them. Per germline, CDR1 SQVTM and CDR2 ANQGSEA. The CDR3 is made up of 15 amino acids. The CDR3 sequence: CSVPPRTDLNTEAFF. The CDR3 nucleotides are TGCAGCGTTCCTCCTCGGACAGATCTGAACACTGAAGCTTTCTTT.

This sequence joins TRBV2 and TRBJ1-5; 12 bases fit TRBD1. Germline V gene lookup returns CDR1 SNHLY and CDR2 FYNNEI. After removal of 6 bases from V and 6 bases from J, the junction contained 6 bases not matched to a gene. The CDR3 totals 15 residues. The CDR3 sequence: CASRVGQGARQPQHF. CDR3 nucleotides: TGTGCCAGCAGGGTGGGACAGGGGGCGCGTCAGCCCCAGCATTTT.

J is TRBJ2-1 and V is TRBV9; no clear D. V was cut by 2 bases and J by 8 bases, with 11 bases left in between. Germline loops: CDR1 SGDLS, CDR2 YYNGEE. The CDR3 sequence is 13 residues long. The DNA for the CDR3 is TGTGCCAGCAGCGTTAACACTTACGATGAGCAGTTCTTC. As protein: CASSVNTYDEQFF.

This clone turned up a few times. The chain has TRBV7-3 and TRBJ2-1; the D is unclear. Germline V CDR1 and CDR2: SGHTA, FQGTGA. This CDR3 is built from 15 residues. Trimming removed 3 bases at V and 0 bases at J, with 9 bases between. The CDR3 nucleotides read TGTGCCAGCAGCTTCGACGGTGACTCCTACAATGAGCAGTTCTTC. The encoded protein is CASSFDGDSYNEQFF.

The V and J genes are TRBV27 and TRBJ1-6; TRBD1 matches 8 bases. Per the germline V gene, CDR1 is MNHEY and CDR2 is SMNVEV (reference sequence). The CDR3 extends over 17 amino acids. The V segment lost 6 bases and the J segment 9 bases; nucleotides outside the gene matches: 16. The CDR3 here is CASSDLMRQGMGSPLHF. DNA for the CDR3: TGTGCCAGCAGCGATTTAATGAGACAGGGGATGGGTTCACCCCTCCACTTT.

CDR3 region: CASSLDRASYNEQFF. CDR3 bases: TGTGCCAGCAGTCTCGACAGGGCCTCCTACAATGAGCAGTTCTTC. The chain employs TRBV27 and TRBJ2-1; 7 bases map to TRBD1. With 5 bases clipped from V and 0 bases from J, the junction kept 4 bases outside the gene matches. The CDR3 has 15 amino acids. The germline V gene has CDR1 MNHEY and CDR2 SMNVEV (reference sequence).